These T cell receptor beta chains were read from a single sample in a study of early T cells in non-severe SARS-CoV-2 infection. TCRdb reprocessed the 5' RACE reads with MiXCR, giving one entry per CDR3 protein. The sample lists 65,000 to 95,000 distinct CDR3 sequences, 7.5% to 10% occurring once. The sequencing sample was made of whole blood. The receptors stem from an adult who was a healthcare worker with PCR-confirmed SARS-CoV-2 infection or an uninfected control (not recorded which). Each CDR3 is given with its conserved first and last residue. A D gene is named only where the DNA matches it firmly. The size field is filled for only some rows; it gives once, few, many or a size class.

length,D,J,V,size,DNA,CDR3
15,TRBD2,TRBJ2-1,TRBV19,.,TGTGCCAGTAGTCAAGGACTAGCACGCGGCAATGAGCAGTTCTTC,CASSQGLARGNEQFF
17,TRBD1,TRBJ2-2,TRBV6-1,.,TGTGCCAGCAGCCTATCCTCGGGACAGGCGAACACCGGGGAGCTGTTTTTT,CASSLSSGQANTGELFF
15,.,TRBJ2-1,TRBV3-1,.,TGTGCCAGCAGCCAAGATCCGGGACTCGCGCGTGAGCAGTTCTTC,CASSQDPGLAREQFF
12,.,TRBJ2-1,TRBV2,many,TGTGCCAGCAGTGAATCGGGATATGAGCAGTTCTTC,CASSESGYEQFF
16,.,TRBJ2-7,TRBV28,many,TGTGCCAGCAGTTTAGTTCGGGCAGGAGCGTCCTACGAGCAGTACTTC,CASSLVRAGASYEQYF
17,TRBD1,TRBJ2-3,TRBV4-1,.,TGCGCCAGCAGCCAAGTTGGGACAGGGGCCCACACAGATACGCAGTATTTT,CASSQVGTGAHTDTQYF
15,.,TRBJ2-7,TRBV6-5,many,TGTGCCAGCAGGGTCGAAGCGGGCAGCTCCTACGAGCAGTACTTC,CASRVEAGSSYEQYF
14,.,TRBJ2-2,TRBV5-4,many,TGTGCCAGCAAGGGTTGGGGCAGCACCGGGGAGCTGTTTTTT,CASKGWGSTGELFF
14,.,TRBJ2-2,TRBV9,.,TGTGCCAGCAGCGTGGGATCAGGTACCGGGGAGCTGTTTTTT,CASSVGSGTGELFF
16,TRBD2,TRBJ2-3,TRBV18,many,TGTGCCAGCTCACCGCGGACTAGCGGGAGCGGTGATACGCAGTATTTT,CASSPRTSGSGDTQYF
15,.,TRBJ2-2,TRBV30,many,TGTGCCTGGAGTGTATGGGCCTCTAGGGTCGGGGAGCTGTTTTTT,CAWSVWASRVGELFF
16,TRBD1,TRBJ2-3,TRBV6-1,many,TGTGCCAGCAGTTCGGACAGGGGGCTTGGGGCAGATACGCAGTATTTT,CASSSDRGLGADTQYF
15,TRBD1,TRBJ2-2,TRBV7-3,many,TGTGCCAGCAGCTCTACCGGGACAGTGTCCGGGGAGCTGTTTTTT,CASSSTGTVSGELFF
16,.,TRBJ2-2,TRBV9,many,TGTGCCAGCAGCGTAGAATCGGGAGTGGGTCCCGGGGAGCTGTTTTTT,CASSVESGVGPGELFF
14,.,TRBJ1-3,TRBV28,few,TGTGCCAGCAGTCAGGGGAGCTCTGGAAACACCATATATTTT,CASSQGSSGNTIYF
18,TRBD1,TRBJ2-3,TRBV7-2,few,TGTGCCAGCAGCCGCCCCGAAACTAGGACAGGGGGCTCAGATACGCAGTATTTT,CASSRPETRTGGSDTQYF
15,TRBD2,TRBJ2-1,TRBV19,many,TGTGCCAGTAGCAAAGAGGGGACTAGTTGGAATGAGCAGTTCTTC,CASSKEGTSWNEQFF
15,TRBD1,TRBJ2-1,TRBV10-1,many,TGCGCCAGCAGTAAACAGGGGTCCCCTTACAATGAGCAGTTCTTC,CASSKQGSPYNEQFF
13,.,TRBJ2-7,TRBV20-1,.,TGCAGTCCAACAGACAGGTCTACGCGGGAGCAGTACTTC,CSPTDRSTREQYF
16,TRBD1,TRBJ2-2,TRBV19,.,TGTGCCAGTAGTGCCGGACAGGGCCGGGGCACCGGGGAGCTGTTTTTT,CASSAGQGRGTGELFF
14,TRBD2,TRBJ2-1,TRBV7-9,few,TGTGCCAGCGGACCGGGAGGCCGAAGAGATGAGCAGTTCTTC,CASGPGGRRDEQFF
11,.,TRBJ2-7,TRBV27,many,TGTGCCAGCATCCCCCTGTACGAGCAGTACTTC,CASIPLYEQYF
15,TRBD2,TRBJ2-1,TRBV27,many,TGTGCCAGCAGTTTTCTTCCTAGCGGGATCAATGAGCAGTTCTTC,CASSFLPSGINEQFF
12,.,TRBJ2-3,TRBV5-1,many,TGCGCCAGCAGCTTTAATGGAGATACGCAGTATTTT,CASSFNGDTQYF
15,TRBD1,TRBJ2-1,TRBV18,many,TGTGCCAGCTCATTGGACAGGGGAATCCCCAATGAGCAGTTCTTC,CASSLDRGIPNEQFF
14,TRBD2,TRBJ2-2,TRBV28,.,TGTGCCAGCAAGCCCGGGACTATCACCGGGGAGCTGTTTTTT,CASKPGTITGELFF
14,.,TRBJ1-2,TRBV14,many,TGTGCCAGCAGCCAAGGATCCGGACGAGATGGCTACACCTTC,CASSQGSGRDGYTF
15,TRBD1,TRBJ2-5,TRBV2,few,TGTGCCAGCAGAGGCGCGACAGGGGGCGCGGAGACCCAGTACTTC,CASRGATGGAETQYF
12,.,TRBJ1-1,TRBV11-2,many,TGTGCCAGCAGCTTCGGGGTCACTGAAGCTTTCTTT,CASSFGVTEAFF
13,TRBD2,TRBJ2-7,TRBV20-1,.,TGCAGTGCTGGAACTAGCGGGGCCTACGAGCAGTACTTC,CSAGTSGAYEQYF
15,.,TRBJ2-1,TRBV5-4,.,TGTGCCAGCAGCTTGGCGAGGGGTTCCTACAATGAGCAGTTCTTC,CASSLARGSYNEQFF
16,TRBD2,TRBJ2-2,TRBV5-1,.,TGCGCCAGCAGCTTCATAGCGGGAGCGCCCACCGGGGAGCTGTTTTTT,CASSFIAGAPTGELFF
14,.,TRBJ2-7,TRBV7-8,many,TGTGCCAGCAGCTTATCCGGGACAACCTACGAGCAGTACTTC,CASSLSGTTYEQYF
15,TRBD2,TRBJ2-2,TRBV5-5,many,TGTGCCAGCAGCTTGGAGGGACTAGCCACCGGGGAGCTGTTTTTT,CASSLEGLATGELFF
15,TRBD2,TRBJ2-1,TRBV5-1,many,TGCGCCAGCAGGGAAGGGACTAGCGGGAGCGATGAGCAGTTCTTC,CASREGTSGSDEQFF
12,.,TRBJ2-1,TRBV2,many,TGTGCCAGCAACCCTCGGTACAATGAGCAGTTCTTC,CASNPRYNEQFF
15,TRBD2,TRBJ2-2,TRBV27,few,TGTGCCAGCAGTTTAAATTCGGGGGGCACCGGGGAGCTGTTTTTT,CASSLNSGGTGELFF
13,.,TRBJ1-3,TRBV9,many,TGTGCCAGCAGCGTGGCTTCTGGAAACACCATATATTTT,CASSVASGNTIYF
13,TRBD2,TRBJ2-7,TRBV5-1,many,TGCGCCAGCAGCCCGAGCGGGGACTACGAGCAGTACTTC,CASSPSGDYEQYF
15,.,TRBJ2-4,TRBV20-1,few,TGCAGTGCCCCCCCAGGGGTAGGGTCGAGATACATTCAGTACTTC,CSAPPGVGSRYIQYF
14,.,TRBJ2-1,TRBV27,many,TGTGCCAGCAGCGCAAGGGACCCCTACAATGAGCAGTTCTTC,CASSARDPYNEQFF
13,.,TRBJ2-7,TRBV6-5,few,TGTGCCAGCAGCGCGGGACAGCCCTACGAGCAGTACTTC,CASSAGQPYEQYF
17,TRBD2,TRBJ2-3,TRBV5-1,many,TGCGCCAGCAGCCCCGGACTAGCGGAGCTAAGCACAGATACGCAGTATTTT,CASSPGLAELSTDTQYF
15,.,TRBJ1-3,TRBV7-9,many,TGTGCCAGCAGCACCGGGCCAACAACGGGAAACACCATATATTTT,CASSTGPTTGNTIYF
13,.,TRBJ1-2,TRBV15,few,TGTGCCACCAGCAGAGATCGGATTAATGGCTACACCTTC,CATSRDRINGYTF
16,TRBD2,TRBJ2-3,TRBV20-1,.,TGCAGTGCTAGTCAGCGGGAGACAGACTTTGCAGATACGCAGTATTTT,CSASQRETDFADTQYF
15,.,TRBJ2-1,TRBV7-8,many,TGTGCCAGCAGCCAGCGGAAGGGATCCTACAATGAGCAGTTCTTC,CASSQRKGSYNEQFF
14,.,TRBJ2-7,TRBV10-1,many,TGCGCCAGCAGTGAAGGGCTCGAGGCAAACGAGCAGTACTTC,CASSEGLEANEQYF
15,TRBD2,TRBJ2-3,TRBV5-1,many,TGCGCCAGCAGCGCGGTAGCGGGAGGAGGAGATACGCAGTATTTT,CASSAVAGGGDTQYF
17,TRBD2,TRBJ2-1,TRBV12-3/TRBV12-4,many,TGTGCCAGCAGGCCGAGACTAGCGGGAGGGCCCCACAATGAGCAGTTCTTC,CASRPRLAGGPHNEQFF
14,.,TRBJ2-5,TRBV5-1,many,TGCGCCAGCAGCTCCGAGCTGACGCAAGAGACCCAGTACTTC,CASSSELTQETQYF
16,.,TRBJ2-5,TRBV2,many,TGTGCCAGCCTCGGAGGGGTGGCGGTCCCTGAAGAGACCCAGTACTTC,CASLGGVAVPEETQYF
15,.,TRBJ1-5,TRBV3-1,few,TGTGCCAGCAGCTCACGGGACCTAGGAAATCAGCCCCAGCATTTT,CASSSRDLGNQPQHF
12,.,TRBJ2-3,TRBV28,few,TGTGCCAGCAGTTTTGGGCAAGATACGCAGTATTTT,CASSFGQDTQYF
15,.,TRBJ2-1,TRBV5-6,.,TGTGCCAGCAGCCGGGGGGACAGGAACTACAATGAGCAGTTCTTC,CASSRGDRNYNEQFF
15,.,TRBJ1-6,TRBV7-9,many,TGTGCCAGCAGTCATTCTACAAGCTCATGTTCACCCCTCCACTTT,CASSHSTSSCSPLHF
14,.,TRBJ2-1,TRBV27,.,TGTGCCAGCACTCTGCGGGCCGGATACAATGAGCAGTTCTTC,CASTLRAGYNEQFF